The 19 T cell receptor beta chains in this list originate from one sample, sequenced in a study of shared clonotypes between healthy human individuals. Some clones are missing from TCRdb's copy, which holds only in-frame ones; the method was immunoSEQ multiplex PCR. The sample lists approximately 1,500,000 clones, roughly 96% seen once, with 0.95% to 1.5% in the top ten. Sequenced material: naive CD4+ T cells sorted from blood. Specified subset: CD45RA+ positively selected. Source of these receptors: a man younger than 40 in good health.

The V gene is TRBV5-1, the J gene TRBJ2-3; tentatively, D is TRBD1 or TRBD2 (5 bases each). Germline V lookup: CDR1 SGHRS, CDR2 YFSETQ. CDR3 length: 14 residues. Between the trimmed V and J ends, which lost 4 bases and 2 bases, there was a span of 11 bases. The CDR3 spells CASSLGTFTDTQYF. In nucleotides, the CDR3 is TGCGCCAGCAGCCTAGGGACCTTCACAGATACGCAGTATTTT.

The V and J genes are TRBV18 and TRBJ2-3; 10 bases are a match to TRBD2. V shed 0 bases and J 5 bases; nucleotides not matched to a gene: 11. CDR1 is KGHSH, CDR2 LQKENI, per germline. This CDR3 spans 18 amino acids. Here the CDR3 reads CASSPPRRSGLAEDTQYF. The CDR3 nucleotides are TGTGCCAGCTCACCACCCAGAAGGTCCGGACTAGCGGAAGATACGCAGTATTTT.

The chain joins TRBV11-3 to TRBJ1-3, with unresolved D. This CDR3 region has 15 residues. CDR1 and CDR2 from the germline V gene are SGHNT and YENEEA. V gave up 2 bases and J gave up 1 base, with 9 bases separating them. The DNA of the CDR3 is TGTGCCAGCAGCTTAAGATCTACGTCTGGAAACACCATATATTTT. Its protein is CASSLRSTSGNTIYF.

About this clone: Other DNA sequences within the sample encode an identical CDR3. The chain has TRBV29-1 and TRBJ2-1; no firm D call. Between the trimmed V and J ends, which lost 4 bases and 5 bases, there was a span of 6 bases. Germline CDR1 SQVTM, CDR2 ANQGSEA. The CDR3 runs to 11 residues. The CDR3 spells CSVGTHNEQFF. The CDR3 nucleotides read TGCAGCGTTGGGACGCACAATGAGCAGTTCTTC.

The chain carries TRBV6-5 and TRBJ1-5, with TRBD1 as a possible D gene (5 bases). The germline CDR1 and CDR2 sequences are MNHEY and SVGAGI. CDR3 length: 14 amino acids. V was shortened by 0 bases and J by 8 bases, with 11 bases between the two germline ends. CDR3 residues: CASSYSGVREPQHF. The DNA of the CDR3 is TGTGCCAGCAGTTACTCGGGGGTGAGGGAGCCCCAGCATTTT.

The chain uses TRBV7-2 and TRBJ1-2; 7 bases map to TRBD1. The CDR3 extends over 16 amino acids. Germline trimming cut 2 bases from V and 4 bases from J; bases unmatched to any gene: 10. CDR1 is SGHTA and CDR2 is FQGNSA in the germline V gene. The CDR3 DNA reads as TGTGCCAGCAGCTTAACGACAGGGACGAGACGCTATGGCTACACCTTC. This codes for CASSLTTGTRRYGYTF.

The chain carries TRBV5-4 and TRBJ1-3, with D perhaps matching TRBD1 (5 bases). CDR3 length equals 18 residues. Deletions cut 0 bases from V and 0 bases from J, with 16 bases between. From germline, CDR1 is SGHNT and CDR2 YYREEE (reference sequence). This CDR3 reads CASSLGLKGLGSGNTIYF. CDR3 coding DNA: TGTGCCAGCAGCTTGGGTCTTAAGGGGCTTGGCTCTGGAAACACCATATATTTT.

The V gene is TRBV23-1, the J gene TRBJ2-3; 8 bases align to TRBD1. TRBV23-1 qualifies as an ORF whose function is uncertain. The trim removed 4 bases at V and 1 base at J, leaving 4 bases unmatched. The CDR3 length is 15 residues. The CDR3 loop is CASSPPGQGTDTQYF. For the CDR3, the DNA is TGCGCCAGCAGTCCTCCGGGACAGGGCACAGATACGCAGTATTTT.

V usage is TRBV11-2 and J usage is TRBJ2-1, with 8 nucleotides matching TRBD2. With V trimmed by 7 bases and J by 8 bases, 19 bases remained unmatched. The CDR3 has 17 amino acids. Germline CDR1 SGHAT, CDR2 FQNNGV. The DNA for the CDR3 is TGTGCCAGCACCTTGCGAGCGGGGACTAGAGTATCACATGAGCAGTTCTTC. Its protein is CASTLRAGTRVSHEQFF.

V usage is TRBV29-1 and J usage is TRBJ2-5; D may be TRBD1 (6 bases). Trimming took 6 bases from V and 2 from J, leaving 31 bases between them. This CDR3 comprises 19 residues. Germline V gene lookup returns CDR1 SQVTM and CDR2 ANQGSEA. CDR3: CSVLSWGQKTTAAQETQYF. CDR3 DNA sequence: TGCAGCGTCCTTTCTTGGGGGCAGAAAACGACTGCCGCTCAAGAGACCCAGTACTTC.

The CDR3 protein is CASSLRGASGRSSTDTQYF. As DNA, the CDR3 is TGTGCCAGCAGTTTAAGAGGGGCTAGCGGGAGGTCTAGCACAGATACGCAGTATTTT. The chain joins TRBV27 to TRBJ2-3; 11 positions agree with TRBD2. Germline-derived CDR1 and CDR2 are MNHEY and SMNVEV (reference sequence). The CDR3 has 19 residues. V was pared by 2 bases and J by 0 bases, with 10 bases of the junction left unmatched.

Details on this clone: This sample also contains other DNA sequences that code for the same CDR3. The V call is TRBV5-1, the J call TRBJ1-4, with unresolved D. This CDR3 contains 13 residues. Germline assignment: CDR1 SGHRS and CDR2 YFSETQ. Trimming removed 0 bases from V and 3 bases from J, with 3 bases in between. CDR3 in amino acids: CASSLVPNEKLFF. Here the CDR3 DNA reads TGCGCCAGCAGCTTGGTTCCTAATGAAAAACTGTTTTTT.

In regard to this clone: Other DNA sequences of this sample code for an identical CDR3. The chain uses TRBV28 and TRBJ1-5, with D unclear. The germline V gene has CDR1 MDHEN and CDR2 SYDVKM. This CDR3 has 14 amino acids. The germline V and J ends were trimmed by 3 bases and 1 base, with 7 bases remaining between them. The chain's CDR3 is CASSLARSNQPQHF. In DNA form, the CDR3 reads TGTGCCAGCAGTTTGGCCCGGAGCAATCAGCCCCAGCATTTT.

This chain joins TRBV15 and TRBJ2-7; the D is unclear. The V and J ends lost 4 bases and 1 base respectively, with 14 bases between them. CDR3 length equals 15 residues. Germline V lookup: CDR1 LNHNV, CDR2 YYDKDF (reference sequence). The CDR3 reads CATSKPGSPSYEQYF. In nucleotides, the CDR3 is TGTGCCACCAGCAAGCCGGGCAGCCCATCCTACGAGCAGTACTTC.

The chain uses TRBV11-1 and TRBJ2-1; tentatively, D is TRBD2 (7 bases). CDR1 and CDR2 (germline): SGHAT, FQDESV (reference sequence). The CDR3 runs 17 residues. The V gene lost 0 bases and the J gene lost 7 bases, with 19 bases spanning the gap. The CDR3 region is CASSLAAGGGRGNEQFF. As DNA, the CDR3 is TGTGCCAGCAGCTTAGCCGCCGGGGGCGGGAGAGGGAATGAGCAGTTCTTC.

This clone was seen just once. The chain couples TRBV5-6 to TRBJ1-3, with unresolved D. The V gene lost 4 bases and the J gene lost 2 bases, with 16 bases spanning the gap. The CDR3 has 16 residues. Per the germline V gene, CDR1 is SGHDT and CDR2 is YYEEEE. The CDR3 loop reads CASSLSPTEPGNTIYF. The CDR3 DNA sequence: TGTGCCAGCAGCCTCTCGCCGACTGAACCTGGAAACACCATATATTTT. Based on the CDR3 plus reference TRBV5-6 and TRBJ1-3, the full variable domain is DAGVTQSPTHLIKTRGQQVTLRCSPKSGHDTVSWYQQALGQGPQFIFQYYEEEERQRGNFPDRFSGHQFPNYSSELNVNALLLGDSALYLCASSLSPTEPGNTIYFGEGSWLTVV.

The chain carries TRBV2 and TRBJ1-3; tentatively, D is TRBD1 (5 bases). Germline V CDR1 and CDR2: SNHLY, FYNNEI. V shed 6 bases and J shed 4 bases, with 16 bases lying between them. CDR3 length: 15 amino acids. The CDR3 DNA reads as TGTGCCAGCAGCAAGGGGCCGTCTTCAGGAAACACCATATATTTT. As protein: CASSKGPSSGNTIYF.

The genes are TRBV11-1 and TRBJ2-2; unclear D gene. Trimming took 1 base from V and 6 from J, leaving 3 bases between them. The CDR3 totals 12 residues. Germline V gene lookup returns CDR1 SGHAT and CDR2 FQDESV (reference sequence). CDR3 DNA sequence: TGTGCCAGCAGCTTAGGGTCCGGGGAGCTGTTTTTT. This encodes CASSLGSGELFF.

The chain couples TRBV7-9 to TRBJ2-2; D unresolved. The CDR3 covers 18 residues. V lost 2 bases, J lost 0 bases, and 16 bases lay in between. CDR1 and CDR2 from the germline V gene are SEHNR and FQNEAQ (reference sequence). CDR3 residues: CASSLNPGSQANTGELFF. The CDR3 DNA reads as TGTGCCAGCAGCTTAAATCCCGGGTCTCAGGCGAACACCGGGGAGCTGTTTTTT.